This T cell receptor (beta chain) appears in the sequencing data of a study of cytomegalovirus exposure and HLA in healthy donors. General study findings and limits: For most TCR sequences rarity was the rule, although some public TCRs occurred in many donors. Per a later analysis, roughly 17,000 TCR beta sequences showed association with HLA alleles at 0.05 false discovery rate.

This PCR relied on a set of 60 Vbeta primers and 13 Jbeta primers. TCRdb keeps only in-frame clones here, not all; method: immunoSEQ multiplex PCR. The data hold about 89,000 clones, with approximately 76% observed a single time. CDR1 is LGHNA, CDR2 YSLEER, per germline. CDR3 length: 15 amino acids. The V and J ends lost 8 bases and 0 bases, in that order; junction bases with no gene match: 6. Donors consisted of healthy bone marrow donors. With respect to this clone: Its antigen remains unknown.

Sequencing used PBMCs. This TCR came from a male donor in good health and CMV-seronegative. The chain couples TRBV4-3 to TRBJ2-2; 7 bases are a match to TRBD1. This CDR3 reads CASGQGDTNTGELFF. For the CDR3, the DNA is TGCGCCAGCGGGCAGGGGGATACGAACACCGGGGAGCTGTTTTTT.